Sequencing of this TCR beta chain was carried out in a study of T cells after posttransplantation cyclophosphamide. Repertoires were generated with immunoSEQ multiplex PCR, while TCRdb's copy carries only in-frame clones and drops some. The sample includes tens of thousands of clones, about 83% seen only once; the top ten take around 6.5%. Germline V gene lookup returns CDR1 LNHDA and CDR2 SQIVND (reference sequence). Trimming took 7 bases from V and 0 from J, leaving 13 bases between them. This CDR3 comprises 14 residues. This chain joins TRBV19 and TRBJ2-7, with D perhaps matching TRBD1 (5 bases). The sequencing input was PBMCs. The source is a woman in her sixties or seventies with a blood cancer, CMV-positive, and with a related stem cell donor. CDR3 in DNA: TGTGCCAGTAACCAAAGGGGCCCCTCCTACGAGCAGTACTTC. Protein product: CASNQRGPSYEQYF.